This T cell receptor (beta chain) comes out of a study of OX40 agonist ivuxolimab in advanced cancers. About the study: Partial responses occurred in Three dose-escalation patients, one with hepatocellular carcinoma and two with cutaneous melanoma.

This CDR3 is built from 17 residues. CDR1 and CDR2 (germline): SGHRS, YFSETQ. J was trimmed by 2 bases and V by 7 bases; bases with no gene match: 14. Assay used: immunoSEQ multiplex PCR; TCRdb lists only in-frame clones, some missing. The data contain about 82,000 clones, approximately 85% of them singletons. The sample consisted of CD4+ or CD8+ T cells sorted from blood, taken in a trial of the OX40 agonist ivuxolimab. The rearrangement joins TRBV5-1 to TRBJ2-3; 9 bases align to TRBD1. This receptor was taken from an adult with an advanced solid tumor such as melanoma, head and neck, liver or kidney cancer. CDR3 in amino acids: CASARVGQGVNTDTQYF. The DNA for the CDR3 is TGCGCCAGCGCACGGGTGGGACAGGGAGTAAACACAGATACGCAGTATTTT.